These 29 T cell receptor beta chains were sequenced from one sample in a study of shared clonotypes between healthy human individuals. The assay was immunoSEQ multiplex PCR, and TCRdb's table has in-frame clones only and misses some. The data hold millions of clones, with just under 95% observed a single time. Naivety among CD8 cells was defined by CD45RO negativity and positive CCR7 selection, thereby excluding terminally differentiated effector memory CD45RA+ cells. Sequenced input: naive CD8+ T cells sorted from blood. The receptors derive from a young man in good health.

This chain connects TRBV20-1 to TRBJ2-1; the D is unclear. Trimming left V 4 bases short and J 3 bases short, with 1 base between. From germline, CDR1 is DFQATT and CDR2 SNEGSKA (reference sequence). The CDR3 consists of 10 residues. The DNA for the CDR3 is TGCAGTGCTATCTACAATGAGCAGTTCTTC. It translates to CSAIYNEQFF.

The chain joins TRBV25-1 to TRBJ2-1; D tentatively fits TRBD1 or TRBD2 (6 bases each). The V gene lost 4 bases and the J gene lost 0 bases, with 19 bases spanning the gap. This CDR3 region has 18 residues. Per the germline V gene, CDR1 is MGHDK and CDR2 is SYGVNS. The CDR3 coding sequence is TGTGCCAGCAGTGGTAGGGGGGTCCTATCGAGCTCCTACAATGAGCAGTTCTTC. It translates to CASSGRGVLSSSYNEQFF.

CDR3 DNA: TGTGCCAGCAGCCATCCGGGACTAGCGGGGGTCGAGCAGTACTTC. Protein: CASSHPGLAGVEQYF. This chain joins TRBV7-9 and TRBJ2-7; 14 nucleotides line up with TRBD2. J lost 6 bases, V lost 5 bases, and 6 bases had no gene match. This CDR3 spans 15 amino acids. CDR1 SEHNR and CDR2 FQNEAQ come from the germline V gene (reference sequence).

The chain carries TRBV27 and TRBJ2-1; perhaps TRBD2 as D (6 bases). Trimming shortened V by 8 bases and J by 5 bases, and 22 bases separated the two germline ends. Germline lookup yields CDR1 MNHEY and CDR2 SMNVEV (reference sequence). The length of the CDR3 is 16 residues. The CDR3, as DNA: TGTGCCAGCTGGGGGGTGGGCAGTCAAAGGGACAATGAGCAGTTCTTC. It encodes CASWGVGSQRDNEQFF.

The chain combines TRBV4-1 with TRBJ1-5; no definite D call. Trimming cost V 0 bases and J 4 bases, with 7 bases left between them. In germline, CDR1 is MGHRA, CDR2 YSYEKL. The CDR3 length is 14 residues. For the CDR3, the DNA is TGCGCCAGCAGCCAAGAATTCGCAAATCAGCCCCAGCATTTT. Translated: CASSQEFANQPQHF.

V gene TRBV7-9 combines with J gene TRBJ2-1; D uncertain. Germline V gives CDR1 SEHNR, CDR2 FQNEAQ (reference sequence). Deletions cut 7 bases from V and 8 bases from J, with 12 bases between. CDR3 length: 12 amino acids. In DNA form, the CDR3 reads TGTGCCAGCACCCTATCCCACTATGAGCAGTTCTTC. The encoded protein is CASTLSHYEQFF.

The V gene is TRBV14, the J gene TRBJ2-5; the match to TRBD2 covers 10 bases. The CDR3 spans 16 residues. From germline, CDR1 is SGHDN and CDR2 FVKESK. V lost 2 bases to trimming and J lost 1 base; unmatched junction nucleotides: 4. CDR3 protein: CASSQMVAGGQETQYF. The CDR3 nucleotides are TGTGCCAGCAGCCAAATGGTAGCGGGGGGCCAAGAGACCCAGTACTTC.

The CDR3 region is CASSSDDTGDEQFF. The DNA for the CDR3 is TGTGCCAGCAGTTCCGACGATACGGGGGATGAGCAGTTCTTC. The rearrangement uses TRBV28 and TRBJ2-1, with D possibly being TRBD2 (6 bases). CDR1 is MDHEN, CDR2 SYDVKM, per germline. There are 14 residues in the CDR3. The germline V and J ends were trimmed by 4 bases and 8 bases, with 15 bases remaining between them.

J is TRBJ1-6 and V is TRBV2; D is undetermined. CDR1 and CDR2 from the germline V gene are SNHLY and FYNNEI. CDR3 size: 16 residues. V gave up 3 bases and J gave up 0 bases, with 9 bases separating them. The CDR3 DNA follows: TGTGCCAGCAGTGAGGACTCGAGCTCCTATAATTCACCCCTCCACTTT. This encodes CASSEDSSSYNSPLHF. The full variable domain, with the rest looked up from reference TRBV2 and TRBJ1-6, is EPEVTQTPSHQVTQMGQEVILRCVPISNHLYFYWYRQILGQKVEFLVSFYNNEISEKSEIFDDQFSVERPDGSNFTLKIRSTKLEDSAMYFCASSEDSSSYNSPLHFGNGTRLTVT.

The gene calls are TRBV19 and TRBJ2-1, with 9 bases matching TRBD2. The J segment lost 6 bases and the V segment lost 3 bases, leaving 6 bases of the junction unmatched. The V gene's germline CDR1 is LNHDA and CDR2 SQIVND (reference sequence). There are 15 residues in the CDR3. As DNA, the CDR3 is TGTGCCAGTAGTATCTTCGCGGGAGGGCGCAATGAGCAGTTCTTC. It is translated as CASSIFAGGRNEQFF.

The CDR3 reads CASSELEARGLGYGYTF. Written as DNA, the CDR3 is TGTGCCAGCAGTGAATTAGAAGCACGGGGGCTCGGATATGGCTACACCTTC. V and J are TRBV6-1 and TRBJ1-2; D is perhaps TRBD1 (6 bases). This CDR3 is built from 17 residues. The V gene's germline CDR1 is MNHNS and CDR2 SASEGT. V was trimmed by 2 bases and J by 5 bases, leaving 21 bases between them.

The chain carries TRBV7-9 and TRBJ2-7; 7 nucleotides align to TRBD1. The J segment lost 4 bases and the V segment lost 2 bases, leaving 8 bases of the junction unmatched. Germline assignment: CDR1 SEHNR and CDR2 FQNEAQ (reference sequence). The CDR3 is 15 amino acids. The CDR3 bases are TGTGCCAGCAGCTTATACTCGGGACAGTTATACGAGCAGTACTTC. Its protein is CASSLYSGQLYEQYF.

The CDR3 nucleotides are TGCGCCAGCAGCCAAGATCGGCAGGGGGCCCTCTACGAGCAGTACTTC. It translates to CASSQDRQGALYEQYF. The V call is TRBV4-1, the J call TRBJ2-7; 8 bases align to TRBD1. Trimming at V came to 0 bases and at J to 3 bases, leaving 7 bases not matched to a gene. Per the germline V gene, CDR1 is MGHRA and CDR2 is YSYEKL. This CDR3 is built from 16 residues.

V and J are TRBV6-6 and TRBJ1-2; 7 bases line up with TRBD1. The CDR3 is 14 amino acids. Germline V gives CDR1 MNHNY, CDR2 SVGAGI (reference sequence). J was trimmed by 2 bases and V by 4 bases; bases with no gene match: 4. The CDR3 is CASSWVQGNYGYTF. In DNA form, the CDR3 reads TGTGCCAGCAGTTGGGTACAGGGGAACTATGGCTACACCTTC.

This sequence joins TRBV5-4 and TRBJ2-5, with D unclear. In germline, CDR1 is SGHNT, CDR2 YYREEE (reference sequence). Trimming stripped 0 bases from V and 5 bases from J, with 11 bases between. CDR3 length equals 14 residues. The CDR3, as DNA: TGTGCCAGCAGCTTGGAGGCCGGATGGGAGACCCAGTACTTC. This codes for CASSLEAGWETQYF.

The chain is built from TRBV5-6 and TRBJ1-2; the match to TRBD1 covers 11 bases. This CDR3 comprises 14 residues. With V trimmed by 4 bases and J by 8 bases, 7 bases remained unmatched. The germline gives CDR1 SGHDT, CDR2 YYEEEE. CDR3: CASSPRDRGNGYTF. The DNA for the CDR3 is TGTGCCAGCAGCCCCCGGGACAGGGGGAACGGCTACACCTTC.

In regard to this clone: This same CDR3 is encoded by further DNA sequences in the sample. The chain is built from TRBV29-1 and TRBJ2-3, with a weak D call TRBD2 (5 bases). The CDR3 has 14 residues. Per germline, CDR1 SQVTM and CDR2 ANQGSEA. The V end lost 0 bases, the J end lost 2 bases, and 9 bases lay between the germline ends. CDR3 sequence: CSVEEGGNTDTQYF. As DNA, the CDR3 is TGCAGCGTTGAAGAAGGAGGCAACACAGATACGCAGTATTTT.

V is TRBV15 and J is TRBJ2-5; a weak D match, TRBD2 (6 bases). The CDR3 runs to 14 residues. Trimming removed 4 bases from V and 5 bases from J, with 14 bases in between. Looked up from germline, CDR1 is LNHNV and CDR2 is YYDKDF (reference sequence). The CDR3 here is CATSKGLSGETQYF. The DNA of the CDR3 is TGTGCCACCAGCAAAGGACTATCCGGGGAGACCCAGTACTTC.

The chain employs TRBV4-1 and TRBJ2-5; D possibly corresponds to TRBD2 (6 bases). CDR3 length: 19 amino acids. CDR1 MGHRA and CDR2 YSYEKL come from the germline V gene. Deletions cut 1 base from V and 0 bases from J, with 21 bases between. The CDR3 protein is CASSQVGLASHSYQETQYF. The CDR3 region has the DNA TGCGCCAGCAGCCAAGTTGGTCTAGCGAGCCACTCGTACCAAGAGACCCAGTACTTC.

About this clone itself: The same CDR3 can be traced to other DNA sequences in this sample. The chain is built from TRBV4-1 and TRBJ2-7; 8 bases line up with TRBD2. The CDR3 loop spans 15 amino acids. V lost 0 bases and J lost 3; bases outside the gene matches: 4. Germline assignment: CDR1 MGHRA and CDR2 YSYEKL. For the CDR3, the DNA is TGCGCCAGCAGCCAAGAAACGGGGGGGATCTACGAGCAGTACTTC. It is translated as CASSQETGGIYEQYF.

Regarding this clone: The same CDR3 can be traced to other DNA sequences in this sample. This rearrangement joins TRBV27 to TRBJ2-3, with unresolved D. Germline CDR1 and CDR2: MNHEY and SMNVEV (reference sequence). The germline V and J ends were trimmed by 2 bases and 2 bases, with 5 bases remaining between them. The CDR3 consists of 13 residues. CDR3 loop: CASSLAPTDTQYF. The CDR3 DNA sequence: TGTGCCAGCAGTTTAGCACCCACAGATACGCAGTATTTT.

This chain joins TRBV5-4 and TRBJ2-7; unclear D gene. Germline CDR1 and CDR2: SGHNT and YYREEE (reference sequence). The V gene lost 2 bases and the J gene lost 1 base, with 10 bases spanning the gap. The CDR3 covers 14 residues. The chain's CDR3 is CASSFLGPSYEQYF. The CDR3 DNA sequence: TGTGCCAGCAGCTTCCTTGGGCCGTCCTACGAGCAGTACTTC.

The V and J genes are TRBV4-3 and TRBJ1-3; no definite D call. V lost 0 bases and J lost 2, with 8 bases in between. Germline V gives CDR1 LGHNA, CDR2 YSLEER. This CDR3 region has 15 residues. Here the CDR3 reads CASSQDIMAGNTIYF. DNA of the CDR3: TGCGCCAGCAGCCAAGATATTATGGCTGGAAACACCATATATTTT.

For the CDR3, the DNA is TGCGCCAGCAGTGAGTCGGTACTCCCTGGCGAGACCCAGTACTTC. This sequence encodes CASSESVLPGETQYF. The rearrangement joins TRBV10-1 to TRBJ2-5; D is unresolved. CDR3 length equals 15 residues. The germline V and J ends were trimmed by 0 bases and 5 bases, with 13 bases remaining between them. The V gene's germline CDR1 is WNHNN and CDR2 SYGVQD (reference sequence).

The count of this clone is one. CDR3 amino acids: CAISLRGEVHTEAFF. The CDR3 DNA reads as TGTGCCATCAGCCTTAGGGGCGAAGTACACACTGAAGCTTTCTTT. V is TRBV10-3 and J is TRBJ1-1; tentative D call: TRBD1 (5 bases). The CDR3 is 15 amino acids. V gave up 6 bases and J gave up 3 bases, with 17 bases separating them. The germline V gene encodes CDR1 ENHRY and CDR2 SYGVKD.

This chain connects TRBV7-9 to TRBJ2-7; 8 bases are shared with TRBD2. Germline CDR1 SEHNR, CDR2 FQNEAQ (reference sequence). The CDR3 runs to 14 residues. Trimming removed 1 base from V and 3 bases from J; junction bases left unmatched: 2. CDR3 in DNA: TGTGCCAGCAGCTTAGAAGGGACTAGCTACGAGCAGTACTTC. Its translation is CASSLEGTSYEQYF.

Worth noting for this clone: Within the sample, other DNA sequences also encode this same CDR3. The chain has TRBV13 and TRBJ2-2; 7 bases line up with TRBD1. V was pared by 4 bases and J by 6 bases, with 5 bases of the junction left unmatched. The germline V gene has CDR1 PRHDT and CDR2 FYEKMQ (reference sequence). This CDR3 spans 14 amino acids. This CDR3 reads CASSSDRDPGELFF. The CDR3 region has the DNA TGTGCCAGCAGCTCAGACAGGGACCCCGGGGAGCTGTTTTTT.

The V and J genes are TRBV23-1 and TRBJ2-7; D possibly corresponds to TRBD1 (6 bases). TRBV23-1 is identified as an open reading frame with a role that is uncertain. The V end lost 11 bases, the J end lost 4 bases, and 21 bases lay between the germline ends. The CDR3 runs to 14 residues. CDR3 sequence: CAFHGWGLGYEQYF. Here the CDR3 DNA reads TGCGCCTTTCACGGTTGGGGGCTTGGGTACGAGCAGTACTTC.

On this clone: Possible read error: a much larger clone is one base away. The V call is TRBV30, the J call TRBJ1-2, with D unresolved. The CDR3 has 14 residues. CDR1 GTSNPN and CDR2 SVGIG come from the germline V gene (reference sequence). The CDR3 here is CALSVRTDSYGYTF. The CDR3 nucleotides are TGTGCCTTGAGTGTACGGACTGACTCCTATGGCTACACCTTC.